The next 26 T cell receptor beta chains were all read from a single sample in a study of sequential checkpoint blockade in melanoma (dated by TCRdb to the late 2010s). Library creation used the immunoSEQ multiplex PCR assay. Sourced from immuneACCESS, this table was stored by TCRdb with only in-frame sequences that have V and J called. A share of the clones is absent; for the studies checked, an unresolved V gene accounts for under half, and the remainder has no known explanation. This sample is represented by more than 11,000 clones; over 50% of them were singletons. The top ten constitute 15% to 20% of the sample. What the treatment or condition label conveys for this sample: randomized to nivolumab then ipilimumab (arm A) or the reverse (arm B). This specimen was CD8+ T cells sorted from blood (inferred from file names), taken from a patient given nivolumab and ipilimumab in sequence. These receptors all come from a human donor with melanoma.

The rearrangement uses TRBV9 and TRBJ2-7; 7 bases map to TRBD1. Trimming took 0 bases from V and 4 from J; bases not matched to a gene: 4. In germline, CDR1 is SGDLS, CDR2 YYNGEE. CDR3 length: 14 amino acids. The CDR3 here is CASSVDRGQYEQYF. CDR3 bases: TGTGCCAGCAGCGTAGATAGGGGGCAATACGAGCAGTACTTC.

By sample fraction, this clone is medium-sized (0.01 to 0.1%). CDR3 sequence: CASKDGALPQHF. DNA of the CDR3: TGTGCCAGTAAGGATGGGGCACTGCCCCAGCATTTT. V usage is TRBV19 and J usage is TRBJ1-5; TRBD1 might be the D (5 bases). The germline V gene encodes CDR1 LNHDA and CDR2 SQIVND (reference sequence). The CDR3 is made up of 12 amino acids. Trimming left V 7 bases short and J 9 bases short, with 13 bases between.

V is TRBV7-6 and J is TRBJ2-1; TRBD2 matches 11 bases. Germline values: CDR1 SGHVS, CDR2 FNYEAQ. This CDR3 region has 18 residues. J lost 3 bases, V lost 0 bases, and 7 bases had no gene match. CDR3 region: CASSLAGPTSGIYNEQFF. In DNA, the CDR3 is TGTGCCAGCAGCTTAGCGGGCCCGACTAGCGGGATCTACAATGAGCAGTTCTTC.

J is TRBJ1-4 and V is TRBV4-2; the match to TRBD1 covers 9 bases. V shed 1 base, J shed 5 bases, and the junction held 5 bases outside the gene matches. Per germline, CDR1 LGHNA and CDR2 YNFKEQ. CDR3 length: 16 residues. The CDR3 region is CASSQAPGTGNEKLFF. CDR3 DNA: TGTGCCAGCAGCCAAGCCCCCGGGACAGGGAATGAAAAACTGTTTTTT.

V is TRBV6-5 and J is TRBJ1-5, with TRBD1 matching 7 bases. The J segment lost 4 bases and the V segment lost 2 bases, leaving 5 bases of the junction unmatched. Germline V CDR1 and CDR2: MNHEY, SVGAGI. CDR3 length: 15 residues. CDR3 amino acids: CASSYPTGANQPQHF. The CDR3 region has the DNA TGTGCCAGCAGTTACCCAACAGGGGCGAATCAGCCCCAGCATTTT.

The V call is TRBV2, the J call TRBJ2-3; 11 bases match TRBD2. V shed 2 bases and J 3 bases; nucleotides not matched to a gene: 1. The CDR3 covers 15 residues. The germline CDR1 and CDR2 sequences are SNHLY and FYNNEI. This CDR3 reads CASSEIAGGTDTQYF. The CDR3 DNA sequence: TGTGCCAGCAGTGAAATAGCGGGGGGGACAGATACGCAGTATTTT. Full variable domain (rest looked up from reference TRBV2 and TRBJ2-3): EPEVTQTPSHQVTQMGQEVILRCVPISNHLYFYWYRQILGQKVEFLVSFYNNEISEKSEIFDDQFSVERPDGSNFTLKIRSTKLEDSAMYFCASSEIAGGTDTQYFGPGTRLTVL.

This clone has only a few counts. The gene calls are TRBV28 and TRBJ2-7; no clear D. Between the trimmed V and J ends, which lost 6 bases and 6 bases, there was a span of 24 bases. The germline CDR1 and CDR2 sequences are MDHEN and SYDVKM. This CDR3 is 16 amino acids long. CDR3: CASSLASARRPAEQYF. DNA for the CDR3: TGTGCCAGCAGCTTGGCCAGTGCCCGGCGGCCTGCCGAGCAGTACTTC.

This clone came up a few times. The chain combines TRBV2 with TRBJ2-1, with D unresolved. In germline, CDR1 is SNHLY, CDR2 FYNNEI. This CDR3 is built from 12 residues. V was cut by 8 bases and J by 6 bases, with 11 bases left in between. In nucleotides, the CDR3 is TGTGCCAGCCGTCCCCCGAGCAATGAGCAGTTCTTC. It is translated as CASRPPSNEQFF.

This clone is labeled medium-sized. The rearrangement joins TRBV14 to TRBJ2-1; maybe TRBD2 (7 bases). The germline V gene has CDR1 SGHDN and CDR2 FVKESK. Trimming pared 0 bases from V and 14 bases from J, leaving 23 bases between. The CDR3 has 16 residues. In DNA, the CDR3 is TGTGCCAGCAGCCAAGAATGGGCGGGGGCCCAGGTGAAGAAGTTCTTC. Amino acids: CASSQEWAGAQVKKFF.

V is TRBV9 and J is TRBJ2-6, with a possible D match to TRBD1 (5 bases). V dropped 0 bases and J dropped 0 bases, with 13 bases sitting between them. This CDR3 comprises 18 residues. Germline V CDR1 and CDR2: SGDLS, YYNGEE. CDR3 amino acids: CASSVEGAPSSGANVLTF. CDR3 nucleotide sequence: TGTGCCAGCAGCGTAGAAGGGGCTCCCTCCTCTGGGGCCAACGTCCTGACTTTC.

J is TRBJ1-2 and V is TRBV5-1; D gene uncertain. Per germline, CDR1 SGHRS and CDR2 YFSETQ. V dropped 5 bases and J dropped 13 bases, with 21 bases sitting between them. There are 13 residues in the CDR3. The CDR3: CASRPGIQAAPTF. In DNA, the CDR3 is TGCGCCAGCAGGCCGGGGATTCAGGCAGCCCCCACCTTC.

This clone is classed as medium-sized. This chain connects TRBV14 to TRBJ1-5; D call uncertain. CDR1 is SGHDN, CDR2 FVKESK, per germline. The CDR3 loop spans 14 amino acids. Deletions cut 0 bases from V and 3 bases from J, with 6 bases between. The DNA of the CDR3 is TGTGCCAGCAGCCAAGATCACTTCAATCAGCCCCAGCATTTT. Its translation is CASSQDHFNQPQHF.

The chain joins TRBV6-1 to TRBJ2-7; 10 nucleotides align to TRBD1. This CDR3 has 14 residues. Trimming took 1 base from V and 3 from J; bases not matched to a gene: 0. Germline V CDR1 and CDR2: MNHNS, SASEGT. CDR3 amino acids: CASSEGTGGYEQYF. The CDR3 bases are TGTGCCAGCAGTGAAGGGACAGGGGGCTACGAGCAGTACTTC.

The CDR3 sequence is CASSQNPTGGAAYEQYF. CDR3 DNA: TGTGCCAGCAGTCAGAACCCGACAGGGGGAGCGGCCTACGAGCAGTACTTC. The V call is TRBV27, the J call TRBJ2-7, with 9 nucleotides matching TRBD1. The CDR3 length is 17 residues. V lost 5 bases and J lost 2; bases outside the gene matches: 13. Germline V lookup: CDR1 MNHEY, CDR2 SMNVEV (reference sequence).

This clone was detected a few times. The chain carries TRBV12-2 and TRBJ2-2; the table's D call, TRBD2, has no DNA check behind it. TRBV12-2 is tagged as a pseudogene. The CDR3 spans 17 residues. CDR3 loop: CASRLVVLALNTGELFF. In DNA form, the CDR3 reads TGTGCAAGTCGCTTAGTCGTACTAGCTCTGAACACCGGGGAGCTGTTTTTT.

The V call is TRBV5-4, the J call TRBJ2-7, with 9 nucleotides matching TRBD1. CDR3 length: 16 residues. CDR1 and CDR2 (germline): SGHNT, YYREEE (reference sequence). With V trimmed by 2 bases and J by 3 bases, 9 bases remained unmatched. CDR3 DNA sequence: TGTGCCAGCAGCTTCTTTTTACCGGGACAGGGCTACGAGCAGTACTTC. Protein product: CASSFFLPGQGYEQYF.

This chain links TRBV5-3 with TRBJ1-1; 10 nucleotides align to TRBD1. TRBV5-3 is flagged as an ORF with uncertain function. V lost 4 bases, J lost 1 base, and 10 bases stayed unmatched. This CDR3 spans 17 amino acids. Here the CDR3 reads CARSLGRRTGGNTEAFF. The CDR3 DNA follows: TGTGCCAGAAGCCTGGGCCGGAGGACAGGGGGGAACACTGAAGCTTTCTTT.

This chain uses TRBV30 with TRBJ2-7; TRBD2 agrees at 9 bases. The CDR3 covers 15 residues. The V segment lost 0 bases and the J segment 6 bases; nucleotides outside the gene matches: 9. Per germline, CDR1 GTSNPN and CDR2 SVGIG (reference sequence). CDR3 nucleotide sequence: TGTGCCTGGAGTGTACTAGTTAGCGGGAGATCCGAGCAGTACTTC. Translating gives CAWSVLVSGRSEQYF.

The chain couples TRBV7-6 to TRBJ1-5, with D possibly TRBD1 on 6 matching bases. V shed 1 base and J shed 7 bases, with 14 bases lying between them. The CDR3 runs to 15 residues. Germline assignment: CDR1 SGHVS and CDR2 FNYEAQ. The CDR3 here is CASSLGRGPGQPQHF. The CDR3, as DNA: TGTGCCAGCAGCTTAGGGCGGGGGCCAGGACAGCCCCAGCATTTT.

This chain joins TRBV7-6 and TRBJ2-7; 7 bases line up with TRBD1. Germline assignment: CDR1 SGHVS and CDR2 FNYEAQ. The V segment lost 4 bases and the J segment 2 bases; nucleotides outside the gene matches: 8. The length of the CDR3 is 15 residues. This chain's CDR3 is CASSSRGQEAYEQYF. CDR3 DNA: TGTGCCAGCAGCTCCCGAGGACAGGAAGCCTACGAGCAGTACTTC.

The chain is built from TRBV7-9 and TRBJ2-1, with TRBD2 identical over 9 bases. This CDR3 is built from 15 residues. Per germline, CDR1 SEHNR and CDR2 FQNEAQ (reference sequence). V shed 5 bases, J shed 6 bases, and the junction held 8 bases outside the gene matches. The CDR3 DNA reads as TGTGCCAGCAGCATCAGCGGGAGGCTCTCCAATGAGCAGTTCTTC. It yields the protein CASSISGRLSNEQFF.

V and J are TRBV13 and TRBJ2-1; TRBD1 is a possible D gene (6 bases). Germline V CDR1 and CDR2: PRHDT, FYEKMQ (reference sequence). CDR3 length equals 17 residues. Trimming left V 5 bases short and J 5 bases short, with 22 bases between. The CDR3 here is CASSLAPYGGLDNEQFF. CDR3 in DNA: TGTGCCAGCAGCCTAGCCCCATATGGGGGCCTTGACAATGAGCAGTTCTTC.

The V gene is TRBV7-9, the J gene TRBJ2-1, with TRBD2 matching over 13 bases. There are 15 residues in the CDR3. J was trimmed by 8 bases and V by 3 bases; bases with no gene match: 4. CDR1 and CDR2 from the germline V gene are SEHNR and FQNEAQ (reference sequence). CDR3 nucleotide sequence: TGTGCCAGCAGCTTTGGGACTAGCGGGATAGATGAGCAGTTCTTC. The encoded protein is CASSFGTSGIDEQFF.

The rearrangement links TRBV6-5 to TRBJ2-1; the D is unclear. Germline V gene lookup returns CDR1 MNHEY and CDR2 SVGAGI. This CDR3 has 11 residues. Trimming removed 4 bases at V and 6 bases at J, with 4 bases between. Written as DNA, the CDR3 is TGTGCCAGCAGTTTCGGCAATGAGCAGTTCTTC. Protein sequence: CASSFGNEQFF.

Regarding this clone: The sample has other DNA sequences that encode this CDR3 too. J is TRBJ1-5 and V is TRBV6-5, with D possibly matching TRBD1 (5 bases). Deletions cut 8 bases from V and 2 bases from J, with 13 bases between. This CDR3 is 14 amino acids long. CDR1 is MNHEY, CDR2 SVGAGI, per germline. The CDR3 reads CASGGERGNQPQHF. CDR3 sequence (DNA): TGTGCCAGCGGGGGGGAGCGTGGCAATCAGCCCCAGCATTTT.

The chain has TRBV7-8 and TRBJ1-1; tentative D call: TRBD1 (5 bases). The CDR3 consists of 12 residues. Looked up from germline, CDR1 is SGHVS and CDR2 is FQNEAQ. V dropped 2 bases and J dropped 5 bases, with 6 bases sitting between them. The CDR3 spells CASSLRGTEAFF. Written as DNA, the CDR3 is TGTGCCAGCAGCTTACGGGGGACTGAAGCTTTCTTT. Full variable domain (outside the CDR3, taken from reference TRBV7-8 and TRBJ1-1): GAGVSQSPRYKVAKRGQDVALRCDPISGHVSLFWYQQALGQGPEFLTYFQNEAQLDKSGLPSDRFFAERPEGSVSTLKIQRTQQEDSAVYLCASSLRGTEAFFGQGTRLTVV.